This TCR beta chain was sequenced during a study of Graves' ophthalmopathy and Graves' hyperthyroidism. About the research overall: Untreated patients at initial diagnosis provided peripheral blood. General study results and limits: Distinction of ophthalmopathy from stable hyperthyroidism by a 13-signature model reached 87.88% sensitivity and 81.08% specificity.

Ophthalmopathy in the donors was of moderate-to-severe activity, with CAS ≥3, NOSPECS ≥4 and duration under 3 months. Diagnosis relied on clinical symptoms, serum thyroxine, TRAb, thyroid ultrasound and orbital computed tomography. This clonotype appeared once. Its antigen is undetermined. Amplified TCR beta CDR3 regions were obtained using RNA transcripts as template. Following a first-round RT-PCR that used HTBI primers, a second-round multiplex PCR was carried out. In TCRdb, the multiplex PCR reads were re-called with MiXCR into one record per CDR3 protein. The sample lists 650,000 to 900,000 distinct CDR3 sequences, roughly 41% occurring once. Germline values: CDR1 SGHTA, CDR2 FQGNSA. The V and J ends lost 5 bases and 0 bases respectively, with 12 bases between them. The CDR3 loop spans 15 amino acids.

The TCR was taken from an adult man with Graves' ophthalmopathy. The sequencing sample was made of peripheral blood. The chain couples TRBV7-2 to TRBJ2-3, with D possibly being TRBD2 (5 bases). CDR3 nucleotides: TGTGCCAGCAGCAGCGGAAAAACTAGCACAGATACGCAGTATTTT. The encoded protein is CASSSGKTSTDTQYF. The full variable domain, completed using reference TRBV7-2 and TRBJ2-3, is GAGVSQSPSNKVTEKGKDVELRCDPISGHTALYWYRQSLGQGLEFLIYFQGNSAPDKSGLPSDRFSAERTGGSVSTLTIQRTQQEDSAVYLCASSSGKTSTDTQYFGPGTRLTVL.